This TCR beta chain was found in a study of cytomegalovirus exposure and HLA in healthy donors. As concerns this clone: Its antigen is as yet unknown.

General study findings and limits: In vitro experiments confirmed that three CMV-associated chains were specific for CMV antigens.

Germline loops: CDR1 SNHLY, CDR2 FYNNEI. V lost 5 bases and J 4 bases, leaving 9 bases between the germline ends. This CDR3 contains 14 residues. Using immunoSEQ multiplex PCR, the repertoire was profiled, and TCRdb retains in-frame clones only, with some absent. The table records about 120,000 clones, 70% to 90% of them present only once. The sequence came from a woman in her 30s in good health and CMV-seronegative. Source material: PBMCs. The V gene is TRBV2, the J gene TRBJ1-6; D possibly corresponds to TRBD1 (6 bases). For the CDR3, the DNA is TGTGCCAGCAGTTACGGGACATATAATTCACCCCTCCACTTT. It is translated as CASSYGTYNSPLHF. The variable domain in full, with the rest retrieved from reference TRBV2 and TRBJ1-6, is EPEVTQTPSHQVTQMGQEVILRCVPISNHLYFYWYRQILGQKVEFLVSFYNNEISEKSEIFDDQFSVERPDGSNFTLKIRSTKLEDSAMYFCASSYGTYNSPLHFGNGTRLTVT.